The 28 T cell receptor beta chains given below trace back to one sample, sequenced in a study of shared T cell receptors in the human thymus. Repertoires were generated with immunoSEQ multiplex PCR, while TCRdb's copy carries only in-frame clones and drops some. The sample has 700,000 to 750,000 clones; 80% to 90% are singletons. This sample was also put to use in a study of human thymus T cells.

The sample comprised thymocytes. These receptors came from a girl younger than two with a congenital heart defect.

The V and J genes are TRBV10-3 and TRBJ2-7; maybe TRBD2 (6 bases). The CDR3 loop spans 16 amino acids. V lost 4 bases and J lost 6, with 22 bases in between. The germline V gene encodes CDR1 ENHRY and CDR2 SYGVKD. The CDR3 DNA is TGTGCCATCAGTGTGATAGCTTCTCCCTCCGGGAGCGAGCAGTACTTC. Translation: CAISVIASPSGSEQYF.

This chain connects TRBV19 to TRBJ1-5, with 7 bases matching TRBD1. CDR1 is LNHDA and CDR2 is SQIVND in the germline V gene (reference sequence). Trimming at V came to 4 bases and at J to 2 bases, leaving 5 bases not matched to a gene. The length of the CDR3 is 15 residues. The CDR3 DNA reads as TGTGCCAGTAGTACCCACAGGGGCGGCAATCAGCCCCAGCATTTT. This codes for CASSTHRGGNQPQHF.

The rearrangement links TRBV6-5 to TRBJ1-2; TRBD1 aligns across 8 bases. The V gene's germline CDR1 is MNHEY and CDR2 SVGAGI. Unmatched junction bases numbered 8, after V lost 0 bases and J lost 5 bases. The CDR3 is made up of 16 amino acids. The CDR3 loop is CASSYSDRAEVYGYTF. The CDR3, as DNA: TGTGCCAGCAGTTACTCGGACAGGGCGGAGGTATATGGCTACACCTTC.

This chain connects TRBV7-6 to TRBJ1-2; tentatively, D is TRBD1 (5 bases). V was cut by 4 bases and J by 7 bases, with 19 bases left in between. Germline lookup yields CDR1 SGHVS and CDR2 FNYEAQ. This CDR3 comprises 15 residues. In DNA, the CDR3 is TGTGCCAGCAGCTCGGCCCAAACAGGTATCGGTGGCTACACCTTC. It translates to CASSSAQTGIGGYTF.

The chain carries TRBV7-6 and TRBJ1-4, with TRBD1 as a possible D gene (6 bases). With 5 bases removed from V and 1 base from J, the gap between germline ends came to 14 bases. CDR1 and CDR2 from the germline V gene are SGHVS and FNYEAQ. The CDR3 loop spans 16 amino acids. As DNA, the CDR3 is TGTGCCAGCAGCCCCACAGGGTTTGTAACTAATGAAAAACTGTTTTTT. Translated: CASSPTGFVTNEKLFF.

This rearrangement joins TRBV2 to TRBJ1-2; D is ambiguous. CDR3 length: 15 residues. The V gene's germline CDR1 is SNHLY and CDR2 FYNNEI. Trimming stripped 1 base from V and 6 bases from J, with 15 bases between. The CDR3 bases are TGTGCCAGCAGTGAAGAAGAGAAGGGAGTGAATGGCTACACCTTC. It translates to CASSEEEKGVNGYTF.

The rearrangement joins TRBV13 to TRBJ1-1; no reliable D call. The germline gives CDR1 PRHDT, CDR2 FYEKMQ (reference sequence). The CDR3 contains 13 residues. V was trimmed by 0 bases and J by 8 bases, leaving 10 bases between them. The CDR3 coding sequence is TGTGCCAGCAGCTTAGGCTCGCGAGGGGAAGCTTTCTTT. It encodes CASSLGSRGEAFF.

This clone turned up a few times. Here the CDR3 reads CASSSGTGNQETQYF. Written as DNA, the CDR3 is TGTGCCAGCAGTTCCGGGACAGGAAACCAAGAGACCCAGTACTTC. V usage is TRBV28 and J usage is TRBJ2-5, with 8 bases lining up with TRBD1. V trimming: 4 bases; J trimming: 0 bases; junction bases outside the gene matches: 4. This CDR3 has 15 residues. CDR1 is MDHEN and CDR2 is SYDVKM in the germline V gene.

The CDR3 DNA reads TGTGCCAGCAGCCTCCCTTATCAGGGCGCACCCCTCCACTTT. Amino acids: CASSLPYQGAPLHF. The chain links TRBV5-5 to TRBJ1-6, with a weak D call TRBD1 (5 bases). The CDR3 has 14 residues. Germline V lookup: CDR1 SGHKS, CDR2 YYEKEE (reference sequence). V was trimmed by 4 bases and J by 11 bases, leaving 16 bases between them. The variable domain in full, with the rest retrieved from reference TRBV5-5 and TRBJ1-6, is DAGVTQSPTHLIKTRGQQVTLRCSPISGHKSVSWYQQVLGQGPQFIFQYYEKEERGRGNFPDRFSARQFPNYSSELNVNALLLGDSALYLCASSLPYQGAPLHFGNGTRLTVT.

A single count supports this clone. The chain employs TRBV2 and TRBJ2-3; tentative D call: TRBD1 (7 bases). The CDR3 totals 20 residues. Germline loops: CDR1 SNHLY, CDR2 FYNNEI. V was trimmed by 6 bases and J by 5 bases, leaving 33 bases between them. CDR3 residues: CASRDKTGRVRGALLDTQYF. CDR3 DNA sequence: TGTGCCAGCAGGGACAAGACAGGGCGGGTAAGGGGGGCCCTTTTAGATACGCAGTATTTT.

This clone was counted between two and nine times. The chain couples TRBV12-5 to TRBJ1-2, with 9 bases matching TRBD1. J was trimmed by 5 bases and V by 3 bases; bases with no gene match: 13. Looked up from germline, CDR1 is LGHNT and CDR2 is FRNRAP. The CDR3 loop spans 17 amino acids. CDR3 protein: CASGFLQPGQGGYGYTF. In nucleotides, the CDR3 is TGTGCTAGTGGTTTTTTACAACCGGGACAGGGAGGATATGGCTACACCTTC.

The CDR3 DNA follows: TGTGCCAGTAGTAGCTTCGACAGTATGAACACTGAAGCTTTCTTT. Its translation is CASSSFDSMNTEAFF. The chain joins TRBV19 to TRBJ1-1; tentative D call: TRBD1 (5 bases). Germline V gene sequence: CDR1 LNHDA, CDR2 SQIVND (reference sequence). Deletions cut 4 bases from V and 0 bases from J, with 12 bases between. The CDR3 totals 15 residues. Full variable domain (rest looked up from reference TRBV19 and TRBJ1-1): DGGITQSPKYLFRKEGQNVTLSCEQNLNHDAMYWYRQDPGQGLRLIYYSQIVNDFQKGDIAEGYSVSREKKESFPLTVTSAQKNPTAFYLCASSSFDSMNTEAFFGQGTRLTVV.

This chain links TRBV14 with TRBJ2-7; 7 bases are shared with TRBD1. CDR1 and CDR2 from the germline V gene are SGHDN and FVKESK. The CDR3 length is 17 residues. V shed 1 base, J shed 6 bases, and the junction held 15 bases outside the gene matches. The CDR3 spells CASSQVAASTGLGEQYF. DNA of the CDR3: TGTGCCAGCAGCCAAGTGGCGGCCTCGACAGGGTTGGGCGAGCAGTACTTC. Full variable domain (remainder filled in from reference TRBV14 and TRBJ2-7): EAGVTQFPSHSVIEKGQTVTLRCDPISGHDNLYWYRRVMGKEIKFLLHFVKESKQDESGMPNNRFLAERTGGTYSTLKVQPAELEDSGVYFCASSQVAASTGLGEQYFGPGTRLTVT.

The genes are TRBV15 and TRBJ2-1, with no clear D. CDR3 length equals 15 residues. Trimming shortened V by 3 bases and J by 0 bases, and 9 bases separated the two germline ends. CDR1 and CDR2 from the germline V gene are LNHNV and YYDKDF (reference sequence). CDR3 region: CATSRKFSSYNEQFF. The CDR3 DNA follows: TGTGCCACCAGCAGGAAATTTAGCTCCTACAATGAGCAGTTCTTC. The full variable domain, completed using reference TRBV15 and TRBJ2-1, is DAMVIQNPRYQVTQFGKPVTLSCSQTLNHNVMYWYQQKSSQAPKLLFHYYDKDFNNEADTPDNFQSRRPNTSFCFLDIRSPGLGDTAMYLCATSRKFSSYNEQFFGPGTRLTVL.

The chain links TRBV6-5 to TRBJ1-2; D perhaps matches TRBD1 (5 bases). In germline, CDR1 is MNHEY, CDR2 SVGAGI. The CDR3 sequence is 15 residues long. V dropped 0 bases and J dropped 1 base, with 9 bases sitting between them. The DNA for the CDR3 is TGTGCCAGCAGTTACTCACTCGACAGTAACTATGGCTACACCTTC. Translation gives CASSYSLDSNYGYTF.

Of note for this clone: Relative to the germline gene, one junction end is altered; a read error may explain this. The CDR3 nucleotides are TGCGCCAGCAGCCAAGATAGGAGCGGGGGGAACTACGCGCAGTACTTC. Translation gives CASSQDRSGGNYAQYF. J is TRBJ2-7 and V is TRBV4-1; the match to TRBD2 covers 9 bases. Germline values: CDR1 MGHRA, CDR2 YSYEKL. The CDR3 runs to 16 residues.

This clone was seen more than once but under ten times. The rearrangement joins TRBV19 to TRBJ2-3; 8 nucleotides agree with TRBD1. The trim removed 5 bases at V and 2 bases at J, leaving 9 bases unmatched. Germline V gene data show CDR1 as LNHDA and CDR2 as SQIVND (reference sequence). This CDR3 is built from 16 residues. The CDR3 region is CASSPVGQELTDTQYF. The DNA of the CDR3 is TGTGCCAGTAGTCCTGTGGGACAGGAACTCACAGATACGCAGTATTTT.

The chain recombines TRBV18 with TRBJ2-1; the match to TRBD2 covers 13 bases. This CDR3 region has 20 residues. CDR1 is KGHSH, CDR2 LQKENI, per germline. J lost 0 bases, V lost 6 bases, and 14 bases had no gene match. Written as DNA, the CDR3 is TGTGCCAGCTCCCTAAAAAAGGGGACTAGCGGGGAGCTCTCCTACAATGAGCAGTTCTTC. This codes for CASSLKKGTSGELSYNEQFF.

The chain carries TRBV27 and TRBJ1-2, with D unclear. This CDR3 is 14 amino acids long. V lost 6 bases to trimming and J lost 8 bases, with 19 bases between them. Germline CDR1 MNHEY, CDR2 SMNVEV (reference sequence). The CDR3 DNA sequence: TGTGCCAGCAGATGCCTTTCGGGTTTGTCGGGCTACACCTTC. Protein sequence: CASRCLSGLSGYTF.

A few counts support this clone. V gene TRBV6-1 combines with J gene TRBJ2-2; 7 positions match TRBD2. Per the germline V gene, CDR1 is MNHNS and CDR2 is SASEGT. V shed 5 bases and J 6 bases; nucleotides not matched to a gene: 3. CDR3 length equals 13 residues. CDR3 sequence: CASSSAGAGELFF. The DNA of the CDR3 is TGTGCCAGCAGTTCGGCGGGGGCCGGGGAGCTGTTTTTT.

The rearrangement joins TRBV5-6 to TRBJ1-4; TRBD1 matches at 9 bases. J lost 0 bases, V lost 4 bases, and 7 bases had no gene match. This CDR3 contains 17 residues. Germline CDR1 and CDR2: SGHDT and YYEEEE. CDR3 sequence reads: CASSLQGAQATNEKLFF. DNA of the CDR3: TGTGCCAGCAGCCTACAGGGGGCACAAGCAACTAATGAAAAACTGTTTTTT.

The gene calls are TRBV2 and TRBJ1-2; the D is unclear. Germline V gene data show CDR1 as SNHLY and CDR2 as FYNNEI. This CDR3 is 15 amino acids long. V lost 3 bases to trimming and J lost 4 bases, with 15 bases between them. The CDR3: CASSENAGFRYGYTF. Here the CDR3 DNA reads TGTGCCAGCAGTGAGAATGCGGGATTCCGCTATGGCTACACCTTC.

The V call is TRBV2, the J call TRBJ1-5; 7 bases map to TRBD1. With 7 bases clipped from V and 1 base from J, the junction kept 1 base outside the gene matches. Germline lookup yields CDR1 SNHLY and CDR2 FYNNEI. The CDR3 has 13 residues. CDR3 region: CASMGQSNQPQHF. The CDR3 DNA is TGTGCCAGCATGGGACAGAGCAATCAGCCCCAGCATTTT.

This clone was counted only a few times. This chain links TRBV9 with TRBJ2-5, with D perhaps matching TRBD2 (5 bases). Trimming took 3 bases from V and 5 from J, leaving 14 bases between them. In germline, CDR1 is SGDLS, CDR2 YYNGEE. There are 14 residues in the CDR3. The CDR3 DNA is TGTGCCAGCAGCGATATCGAGGGTAGGGAGACCCAGTACTTC. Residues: CASSDIEGRETQYF.

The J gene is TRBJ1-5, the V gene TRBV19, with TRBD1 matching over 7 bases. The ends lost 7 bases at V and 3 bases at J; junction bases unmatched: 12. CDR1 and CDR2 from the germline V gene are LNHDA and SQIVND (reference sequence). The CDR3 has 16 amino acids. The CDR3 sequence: CASIVTGTVHNQPQHF. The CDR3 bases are TGTGCCAGTATTGTTACCGGGACAGTGCACAATCAGCCCCAGCATTTT.

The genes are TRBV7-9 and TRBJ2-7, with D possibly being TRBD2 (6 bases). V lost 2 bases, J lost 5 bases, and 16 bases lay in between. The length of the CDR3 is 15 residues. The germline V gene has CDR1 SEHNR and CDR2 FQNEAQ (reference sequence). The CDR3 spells CASSLLRGYKDEQYF. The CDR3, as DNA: TGTGCCAGCAGCTTACTACGGGGGTACAAGGACGAGCAGTACTTC.

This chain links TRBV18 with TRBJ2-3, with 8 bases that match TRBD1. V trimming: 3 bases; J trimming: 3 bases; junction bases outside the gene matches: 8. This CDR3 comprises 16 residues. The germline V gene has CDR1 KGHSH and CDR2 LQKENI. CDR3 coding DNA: TGTGCCAGCTCACCGGACCGCCAGGGGGCGACAGATACGCAGTATTTT. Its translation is CASSPDRQGATDTQYF.

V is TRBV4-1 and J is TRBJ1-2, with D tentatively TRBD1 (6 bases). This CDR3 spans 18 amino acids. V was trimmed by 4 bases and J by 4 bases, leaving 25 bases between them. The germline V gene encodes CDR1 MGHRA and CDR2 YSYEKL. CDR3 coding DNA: TGCGCCAGCAGCCCCCGGACAGAAAGAGATACTATTGGCTATGGCTACACCTTC. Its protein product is CASSPRTERDTIGYGYTF.